This entry lists 25 T cell receptor beta chains sequenced from one sample in a study of blood T cells in healthy people across ages. A second PCR, run for roughly 7 to 11 cycles, used a sample-barcoded 5' primer plus a J-beta primer mix. TCRdb re-called the 5' RACE reads with MiXCR, one entry per CDR3 protein. This table has fewer than 2 million distinct CDR3 sequences, around 40% appearing once. What was sequenced was blood. The receptors originated from a human donor in good health.

This clonotype was picked up a small number of times. The chain employs TRBV12-3 or TRBV12-4 and TRBJ1-1, with 8 bases identical to TRBD1. V was clipped by 4 bases and J by 7 bases; unmatched bases: 5. This CDR3 region has 13 residues. The CDR3 sequence: CASSSTGGIEAFF. CDR3 in DNA: TGTGCCAGCAGTTCTACAGGGGGAATTGAAGCTTTCTTT.

This clonotype has just a few counts. The chain links TRBV6-5 to TRBJ2-7, with 11 bases aligning to TRBD1. V shed 6 bases, J shed 9 bases, and the junction held 1 base outside the gene matches. CDR3 length: 11 residues. In germline, CDR1 is MNHEY, CDR2 SVGAGI. The CDR3 sequence is CASRGQGAQYF. CDR3 DNA: TGTGCCAGCAGAGGACAGGGGGCGCAGTACTTC.

V is TRBV5-1 and J is TRBJ2-3; D is tentatively TRBD1 or TRBD2 (5 bases each). Germline-derived CDR1 and CDR2 are SGHRS and YFSETQ. The V and J ends lost 4 bases and 0 bases respectively, with 15 bases between them. CDR3 length: 16 residues. CDR3 nucleotide sequence: TGCGCCAGCAGCGTCGGGGCGCCATCTAGCACAGATACGCAGTATTTT. Translation: CASSVGAPSSTDTQYF. Drawing the rest from reference TRBV5-1 and TRBJ2-3, the complete variable domain is KAGVTQTPRYLIKTRGQQVTLSCSPISGHRSVSWYQQTPGQGLQFLFEYFSETQRNKGNFPGRFSGRQFSNSRSEMNVSTLELGDSALYLCASSVGAPSSTDTQYFGPGTRLTVL.

The chain couples TRBV6-2 or TRBV6-3 to TRBJ2-7, with TRBD1 as a possible D gene (6 bases). Trimming removed 5 bases at V and 0 bases at J, with 11 bases between. The CDR3 runs to 14 residues. Germline V gene sequence: CDR1 MNHEY, CDR2 SVGEGT. DNA for the CDR3: TGTGCCAGCAGTCCCGGGACAAACTCCTACGAGCAGTACTTC. Translated, it gives CASSPGTNSYEQYF.

The chain is built from TRBV7-9 and TRBJ2-7, with D maybe TRBD2 (6 bases). V gave up 5 bases and J gave up 4 bases, with 18 bases separating them. The CDR3 spans 15 residues. Germline CDR1 and CDR2: SEHNR and FQNEAQ (reference sequence). The CDR3 region is CASSHGGGRAYEQYF. The CDR3 DNA follows: TGTGCCAGCAGCCACGGCGGAGGGCGAGCTTACGAGCAGTACTTC.

This chain uses TRBV4-3 with TRBJ1-4; unclear D gene. The germline V gene encodes CDR1 LGHNA and CDR2 YSLEER. This CDR3 comprises 13 residues. Trimming shortened V by 3 bases and J by 11 bases, and 13 bases separated the two germline ends. CDR3: CASSHTEVRKLFF. The CDR3 region has the DNA TGCGCCAGCAGCCATACGGAGGTTCGGAAACTGTTTTTT.

The J gene is TRBJ1-6, the V gene TRBV29-1; a possible D gene is TRBD1 (5 bases). Germline V gene lookup returns CDR1 SQVTM and CDR2 ANQGSEA. The CDR3 extends over 13 amino acids. V was pared by 6 bases and J by 10 bases, with 16 bases between. The CDR3 nucleotides are TGCAGCGTACTACAGGAACGGGGCTCACCCCTCCACTTT. It codes for CSVLQERGSPLHF.

This chain uses TRBV7-2 with TRBJ1-6, with D possibly being TRBD1 (5 bases). From germline, CDR1 is SGHTA and CDR2 FQGNSA. Trimming pared 5 bases from V and 0 bases from J, leaving 11 bases between. The CDR3 has 16 residues. This chain's CDR3 is CASSLRQSSYNSPLHF. CDR3 DNA: TGTGCCAGCAGCCTTCGACAGAGCTCCTATAATTCACCCCTCCACTTT.

In this sample, this clonotype turned up a few times. The V and J genes are TRBV25-1 and TRBJ2-5; D not resolved. Germline-derived CDR1 and CDR2 are MGHDK and SYGVNS. Trimming shortened V by 5 bases and J by 6 bases, and 7 bases separated the two germline ends. CDR3 length: 11 amino acids. The DNA for the CDR3 is TGTGCCAGCAGTCCATCCAAGACCCAGTACTTC. Protein: CASSPSKTQYF.

The chain combines TRBV7-2 with TRBJ1-2; 9 bases are shared with TRBD1. CDR3 length: 16 residues. V lost 5 bases and J lost 1; bases outside the gene matches: 8. Germline CDR1 reads SGHTA; CDR2 reads FQGNSA. The CDR3 protein is CASSRDRERVNYGYTF. DNA of the CDR3: TGTGCCAGCAGCCGGGACAGGGAAAGAGTTAACTATGGCTACACCTTC.

For this clonotype: Sequence at one end of the junction differs from germline and may be a read error. This rearrangement joins TRBV5-6 to TRBJ2-7; tentative D call: TRBD2 (7 bases). Germline CDR1 and CDR2: SGHDT and YYEEEE. There are 17 residues in the CDR3. The CDR3: CAGSSKRGGRRSYEQYF. The CDR3 bases are TGTGCCGGCAGCTCTAAAAGGGGGGGCAGACGCTCCTACGAGCAGTACTTC.

This clonotype was detected only a few times. This sequence joins TRBV4-3 and TRBJ2-3; D is perhaps TRBD2 (7 bases). CDR3 size: 16 residues. V dropped 0 bases and J dropped 5 bases, with 15 bases sitting between them. Germline values: CDR1 LGHNA, CDR2 YSLEER. The CDR3 protein is CASSQEARGRLDTQYF. The CDR3, as DNA: TGCGCCAGCAGCCAAGAGGCGCGGGGGCGGTTAGATACGCAGTATTTT.

V usage is TRBV9 and J usage is TRBJ1-1; D remains ambiguous. Germline V gene sequence: CDR1 SGDLS, CDR2 YYNGEE. V was clipped by 0 bases and J by 1 base, with 7 bases between them. The CDR3 loop spans 14 amino acids. In nucleotides, the CDR3 is TGTGCCAGCAGCGTAGGCCCGACGAACACTGAAGCTTTCTTT. This gives the protein CASSVGPTNTEAFF.

This clonotype was detected a few times. The J gene is TRBJ2-7, the V gene TRBV9; 8 bases align to TRBD1. This CDR3 has 15 amino acids. Germline-derived CDR1 and CDR2 are SGDLS and YYNGEE. The junction had 12 bases not matched to a gene; V was cut back by 8 bases and J by 2 bases. CDR3 nucleotides: TGTGCCAGTAATCCGACAGGGGCCTCCACCTACGAGCAGTACTTC. As protein: CASNPTGASTYEQYF.

This rearrangement joins TRBV15 to TRBJ2-7; D is unclear. The V gene lost 0 bases and the J gene lost 0 bases, with 9 bases spanning the gap. CDR3 length equals 15 residues. In germline, CDR1 is LNHNV, CDR2 YYDKDF (reference sequence). The CDR3 here is CATSREFGVSYEQYF. As DNA, the CDR3 is TGTGCCACCAGCAGAGAGTTTGGTGTCTCCTACGAGCAGTACTTC.

This clonotype was picked up a small number of times. A clone one base away is much larger, so this may be a read error. J is TRBJ2-7 and V is TRBV7-9; possible D gene TRBD2, 5 bases. The length of the CDR3 is 13 residues. The germline CDR1 and CDR2 sequences are SEHNR and FQNEAQ (reference sequence). The ends were cut back, 6 bases at V and 3 bases at J, with 12 bases in the middle. Here the CDR3 reads CASSYGVNYEQYF. The DNA of the CDR3 is TGTGCCAGCAGTTACGGGGTTAACTACGAGCAGTACTTC.

There are a few counts of this clonotype. The chain links TRBV12-5 to TRBJ1-5; maybe TRBD1 (5 bases). CDR1 LGHNT and CDR2 FRNRAP come from the germline V gene. V was cut by 7 bases and J by 2 bases, with 9 bases left in between. The CDR3 contains 13 residues. CDR3 nucleotides: TGTGCTAGTGCCTGGGGGGGCAATCAGCCCCAGCATTTT. This translates into CASAWGGNQPQHF.

This clonotype was counted only a few times. The chain is built from TRBV7-8 and TRBJ2-1, with D possibly TRBD2 on 5 matching bases. The CDR3 runs to 16 residues. Between the trimmed V and J ends, which lost 5 bases and 2 bases, there was a span of 16 bases. CDR1 is SGHVS, CDR2 FQNEAQ, per germline. CDR3 loop: CASSPYADGAYNEQFF. The CDR3 DNA sequence: TGTGCCAGCAGCCCGTACGCTGACGGGGCCTACAATGAGCAGTTCTTC.

The rearrangement joins TRBV11-1 to TRBJ2-1; D might be TRBD2 (6 bases). The CDR3 runs 15 residues. The germline V gene encodes CDR1 SGHAT and CDR2 FQDESV (reference sequence). V lost 0 bases to trimming and J lost 6 bases, with 12 bases between them. This CDR3 reads CASSLAPEGGNEQFF. DNA of the CDR3: TGTGCCAGCAGCTTAGCGCCAGAGGGAGGCAATGAGCAGTTCTTC.

There are a few counts of this clonotype. The rearrangement links TRBV7-2 to TRBJ2-1; D is unclear. This CDR3 spans 16 amino acids. V gave up 0 bases and J gave up 3 bases, with 12 bases separating them. CDR1 and CDR2 from the germline V gene are SGHTA and FQGNSA. CDR3 amino acids: CASSLASGWSYNEQFF. The CDR3 DNA is TGTGCCAGCAGCTTAGCCTCAGGCTGGAGCTACAATGAGCAGTTCTTC.

The chain has TRBV7-2 and TRBJ2-5, with a weak D call TRBD1 (5 bases). The V end was cut by 1 base, the J end by 11 bases, with 20 bases between. CDR1 is SGHTA and CDR2 is FQGNSA in the germline V gene. The CDR3 consists of 15 residues. This CDR3 is CASSLDVSSGREQYF. CDR3 sequence (DNA): TGTGCCAGCAGCTTAGACGTTTCGTCAGGGCGAGAGCAGTACTTC.

The chain has TRBV27 and TRBJ1-1; D unclear. Trimming shortened V by 3 bases and J by 1 base, and 6 bases separated the two germline ends. Germline assignment: CDR1 MNHEY and CDR2 SMNVEV (reference sequence). The CDR3 runs to 13 residues. The CDR3 is CASSFARNTEAFF. CDR3 sequence (DNA): TGTGCCAGCAGTTTTGCTAGGAACACTGAAGCTTTCTTT.

The chain joins TRBV7-3 to TRBJ1-2; 10 bases fit TRBD1. Trimming cost V 5 bases and J 3 bases; bases outside gene matches: 6. The CDR3 is made up of 15 amino acids. The germline gives CDR1 SGHTA, CDR2 FQGTGA. Here the CDR3 DNA reads TGTGCCAGCAGCGGACGGGACAGGGGCGACTATGGCTACACCTTC. It yields the protein CASSGRDRGDYGYTF.

In this sample, this clonotype turned up a few times. The chain combines TRBV4-3 with TRBJ2-3, with D possibly matching TRBD1 (6 bases). This CDR3 is 14 amino acids long. Per the germline V gene, CDR1 is LGHNA and CDR2 is YSLEER. V lost 3 bases and J lost 4, with 11 bases in between. Here the CDR3 reads CASSHQQGPDTQYF. The CDR3 DNA sequence: TGCGCCAGCAGCCACCAACAGGGACCAGATACGCAGTATTTT.

Comment on this clonotype: No conserved phenylalanine or tryptophan is present at the end of the CDR3, so a read error is the likely explanation. The V gene is TRBV10-3, the J gene TRBJ2-7; D is undetermined. The CDR3 length is 17 residues. Looked up from germline, CDR1 is ENHRY and CDR2 is SYGVKD. Trimming pared 0 bases from V and 2 bases from J, leaving 17 bases between. The CDR3 bases are TGTGCCATCAGTGAGTCCCGATGGGAATTTTCGACCTACGAGCAGTACCTC. This gives the protein CAISESRWEFSTYEQYL.